This paragraph reports one T cell receptor beta chain. Its cognate antigen is unknown. This specimen belongs to a study of T cell responses to AZD1222 COVID-19 vaccine. Background on the study: The study pooled second doses at about 4 or about 12 weeks.

Study observations and caveats: Seropositive AZD1222 recipients at baseline numbered only five or six. Females made up more of the donors, who were largely white British, and clonal diversity may have come out too low. Increased Spike-specific TCR breadth and depth were observed after two AZD1222 doses.

The germline CDR1 and CDR2 sequences are MNHEY and SVGAGI. V shed 0 bases and J shed 1 base, with 7 bases lying between them. The CDR3 runs to 16 residues. Repertoires were generated with immunoSEQ multiplex PCR, while TCRdb's copy carries only in-frame clones and drops some. The sample lists about 140,000 clones, 80% to 90% occurring once. The source of this sequence is an adult in good health. The specimen comprised peripheral blood, sampled on day 0 of AZD1222 vaccination. The chain recombines TRBV6-5 with TRBJ2-6; tentatively, D is TRBD1 (6 bases). The CDR3 loop is CASSYSGQSGANVLTF. CDR3 DNA sequence: TGTGCCAGCAGTTACTCCGGACAGTCTGGGGCCAACGTCCTGACTTTC.